This T cell receptor (beta chain) originates from a study of graft-versus-host responses after intestinal transplantation. As for the study in general: Recipients obtained multivisceral, liver-intestinal, or isolated intestinal transplants. Recipients across the board were started on anti-thymocyte globulin induction, then kept on tacrolimus and steroids for two to three years.

With regard to this clone: Its antigen is unknown.

V gave up 8 bases and J gave up 4 bases, with 13 bases separating them. Germline lookup yields CDR1 LNHNV and CDR2 YYDKDF (reference sequence). There are 13 residues in the CDR3. Sequencing used immunoSEQ multiplex PCR; TCRdb keeps in-frame clones, though not all of them. Found here are under 150,000 clones, 85% to 95% of them singletons; the top ten hold under 3.5%. Study-wide results and caveats: Recipient marrow showed GvH clones, some seen first in ileum or blood.

The sequences come from unstimulated CD8+ T cells sorted from spleen or lymph node cells, collected before intestinal transplant. The chain couples TRBV15 to TRBJ2-3; TRBD2 might be the D (6 bases). The receptor was derived from a human donor who received an intestinal transplant. CDR3 sequence (DNA): TGTGCCACCTGGGGAGGCGGGGCAGATACGCAGTATTTT. Translating gives CATWGGGADTQYF.